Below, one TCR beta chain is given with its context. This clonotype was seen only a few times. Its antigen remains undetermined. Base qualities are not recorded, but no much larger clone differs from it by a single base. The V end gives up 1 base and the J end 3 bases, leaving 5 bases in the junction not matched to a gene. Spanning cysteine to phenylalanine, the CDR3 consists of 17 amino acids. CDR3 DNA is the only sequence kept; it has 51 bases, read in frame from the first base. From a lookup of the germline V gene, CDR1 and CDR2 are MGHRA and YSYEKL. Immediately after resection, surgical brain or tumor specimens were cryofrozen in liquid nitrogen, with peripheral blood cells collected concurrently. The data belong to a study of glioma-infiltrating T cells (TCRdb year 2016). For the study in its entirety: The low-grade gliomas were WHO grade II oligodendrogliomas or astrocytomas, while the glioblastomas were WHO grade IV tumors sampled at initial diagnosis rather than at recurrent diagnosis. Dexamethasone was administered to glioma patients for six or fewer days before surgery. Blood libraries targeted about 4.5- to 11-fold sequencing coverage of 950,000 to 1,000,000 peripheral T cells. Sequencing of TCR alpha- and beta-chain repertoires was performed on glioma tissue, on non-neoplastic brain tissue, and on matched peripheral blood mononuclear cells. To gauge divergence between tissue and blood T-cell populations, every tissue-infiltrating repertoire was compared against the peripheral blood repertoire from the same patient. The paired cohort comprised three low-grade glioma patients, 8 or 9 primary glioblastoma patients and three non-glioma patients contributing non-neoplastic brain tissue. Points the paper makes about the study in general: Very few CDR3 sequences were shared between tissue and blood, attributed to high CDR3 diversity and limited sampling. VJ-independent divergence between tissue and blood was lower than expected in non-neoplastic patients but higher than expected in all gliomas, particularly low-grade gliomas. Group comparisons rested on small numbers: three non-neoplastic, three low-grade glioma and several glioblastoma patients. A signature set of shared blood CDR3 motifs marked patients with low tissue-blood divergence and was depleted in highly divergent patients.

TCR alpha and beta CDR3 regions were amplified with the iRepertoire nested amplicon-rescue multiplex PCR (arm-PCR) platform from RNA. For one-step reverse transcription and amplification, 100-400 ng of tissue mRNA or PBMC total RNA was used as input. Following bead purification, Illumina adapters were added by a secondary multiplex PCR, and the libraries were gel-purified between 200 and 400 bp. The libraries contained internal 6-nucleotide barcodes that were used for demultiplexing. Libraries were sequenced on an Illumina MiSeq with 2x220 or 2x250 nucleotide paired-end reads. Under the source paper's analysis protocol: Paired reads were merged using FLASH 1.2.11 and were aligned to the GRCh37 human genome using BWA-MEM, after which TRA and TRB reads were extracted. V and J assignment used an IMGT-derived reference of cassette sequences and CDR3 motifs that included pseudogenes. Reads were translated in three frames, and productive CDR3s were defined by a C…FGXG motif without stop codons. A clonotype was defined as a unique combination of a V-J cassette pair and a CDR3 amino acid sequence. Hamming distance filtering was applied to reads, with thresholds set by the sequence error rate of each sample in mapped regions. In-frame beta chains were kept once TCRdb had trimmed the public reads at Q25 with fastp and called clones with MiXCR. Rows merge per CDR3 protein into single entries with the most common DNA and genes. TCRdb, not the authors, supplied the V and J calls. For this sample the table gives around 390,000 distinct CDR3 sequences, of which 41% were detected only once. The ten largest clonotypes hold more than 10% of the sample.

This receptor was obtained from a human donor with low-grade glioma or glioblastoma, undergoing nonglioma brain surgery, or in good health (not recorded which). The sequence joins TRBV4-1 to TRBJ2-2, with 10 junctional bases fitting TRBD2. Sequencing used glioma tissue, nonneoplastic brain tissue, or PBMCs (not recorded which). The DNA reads TGCGCCAGCAGCCAAGGCGGGCTAGCGGGAGACACCGGGGAGCTGTTTTTT. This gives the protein CASSQGGLAGDTGELFF.